This entry lists 29 T cell receptor beta chains sequenced from one sample in a study of shared clonotypes between healthy human individuals. Assay used: immunoSEQ multiplex PCR; TCRdb lists only in-frame clones, some missing. Of more than 2 million clones detected, 90% to 95% appear once; the ten largest clones hold more than 0.1%. The sample comprised naive CD4+ T cells sorted from blood. Sample subset: CD45RA+ positively selected. Receptors originate from a man between 18 and 35 years old in good health.

Regarding this clone: This CDR3 is also generated by other DNA sequences in the sample. V gene TRBV18 combines with J gene TRBJ1-1; no firm D call. Per germline, CDR1 KGHSH and CDR2 LQKENI. This CDR3 spans 14 amino acids. The V end was cut by 4 bases, the J end by 1 base, with 10 bases between. The DNA of the CDR3 is TGTGCCAGCTCACTCTTGGAGGGGAACACTGAAGCTTTCTTT. Translating gives CASSLLEGNTEAFF.

This sequence joins TRBV13 and TRBJ1-2, with D possibly matching TRBD1 (6 bases). Germline CDR1 reads PRHDT; CDR2 reads FYEKMQ (reference sequence). This CDR3 has 14 residues. Trimming pared 5 bases from V and 8 bases from J, leaving 18 bases between. The DNA for the CDR3 is TGTGCCAGCAGCCCCCCGGGGGGGCGGAGAGGCTACACCTTC. Residues: CASSPPGGRRGYTF.

The chain links TRBV10-3 to TRBJ2-5, with D tentatively TRBD1 or TRBD2 (5 bases each). Germline CDR1 and CDR2: ENHRY and SYGVKD. The CDR3 loop spans 14 amino acids. The ends were cut back, 4 bases at V and 1 base at J, with 10 bases in the middle. The CDR3 sequence is CAISGTGAQETQYF. CDR3 in DNA: TGTGCCATCAGTGGGACCGGGGCCCAAGAGACCCAGTACTTC.

Details on this clone: Other DNA sequences from this sample encode an identical CDR3 as well. The rearrangement joins TRBV11-2 to TRBJ1-6; D is ambiguous. V was cut by 1 base and J by 7 bases, with 8 bases left in between. The CDR3 is 14 amino acids. In germline, CDR1 is SGHAT, CDR2 FQNNGV. CDR3 in amino acids: CASSLVGLNSPLHF. The CDR3 DNA reads as TGTGCCAGCAGCTTAGTTGGACTCAATTCACCCCTCCACTTT.

The rearrangement uses TRBV7-2 and TRBJ2-5; D gene unclear. This CDR3 is 14 amino acids long. The V gene's germline CDR1 is SGHTA and CDR2 FQGNSA. V lost 5 bases, J lost 1 base, and 11 bases lay in between. CDR3 sequence: CASSLRTTQETQYF. CDR3 sequence (DNA): TGTGCCAGCAGCCTGCGGACCACCCAAGAGACCCAGTACTTC.

V is TRBV10-3 and J is TRBJ1-2; no reliable D call. There are 13 residues in the CDR3. Trimming removed 10 bases from V and 1 base from J, with 13 bases in between. Germline CDR1 reads ENHRY; CDR2 reads SYGVKD. The CDR3 DNA follows: TGTGCCAGTGTGGCAGGCGATAACTATGGCTACACCTTC. Protein: CASVAGDNYGYTF.

This rearrangement joins TRBV4-1 to TRBJ1-1; D unresolved. There are 14 residues in the CDR3. Trimming took 3 bases from V and 3 from J, leaving 11 bases between them. Germline V CDR1 and CDR2: MGHRA, YSYEKL. CDR3 in DNA: TGCGCCAGCAGCCATGCAGGTTTTGACACTGAAGCTTTCTTT. Translating gives CASSHAGFDTEAFF.

This chain connects TRBV18 to TRBJ1-5; 7 bases match TRBD1. This CDR3 spans 17 amino acids. Germline CDR1 and CDR2: KGHSH and LQKENI. The V segment lost 3 bases and the J segment 0 bases; nucleotides outside the gene matches: 8. CDR3 bases: TGTGCCAGCTCACCCCAAGCCGGGACAGATAGCAATCAGCCCCAGCATTTT. Protein: CASSPQAGTDSNQPQHF.

The rearrangement joins TRBV18 to TRBJ1-5; a weak D match, TRBD1 (5 bases). Trimming left V 1 base short and J 10 bases short, with 14 bases between. CDR3 length: 14 residues. In germline, CDR1 is KGHSH, CDR2 LQKENI. CDR3 region: CASSPLGTSQPQHF. In DNA form, the CDR3 reads TGTGCCAGCTCACCACTTGGGACTTCCCAACCCCAGCATTTT.

CDR3 residues: CASSRTGTSGRNEQFF. The CDR3 nucleotides read TGTGCCAGCAGTCGAACGGGGACTAGCGGGAGGAATGAGCAGTTCTTC. The chain recombines TRBV7-2 with TRBJ2-1, with 15 bases fitting TRBD2. Germline CDR1 reads SGHTA; CDR2 reads FQGNSA. V trimming: 6 bases; J trimming: 7 bases; junction bases outside the gene matches: 7. This CDR3 has 16 residues. The full variable domain, with the rest looked up from reference TRBV7-2 and TRBJ2-1, is GAGVSQSPSNKVTEKGKDVELRCDPISGHTALYWYRQSLGQGLEFLIYFQGNSAPDKSGLPSDRFSAERTGGSVSTLTIQRTQQEDSAVYLCASSRTGTSGRNEQFFGPGTRLTVL.

V and J are TRBV15 and TRBJ2-2; TRBD1 aligns across 8 bases. CDR1 and CDR2 (germline): LNHNV, YYDKDF (reference sequence). V lost 2 bases, J lost 1 base, and 6 bases stayed unmatched. This CDR3 contains 17 residues. In nucleotides, the CDR3 is TGTGCCACCAGCAGATCTGACAGGGGAAAGAACACCGGGGAGCTGTTTTTT. The encoded protein is CATSRSDRGKNTGELFF.

The gene calls are TRBV10-3 and TRBJ2-5; TRBD2 agrees at 8 bases. The length of the CDR3 is 15 residues. Looked up from germline, CDR1 is ENHRY and CDR2 is SYGVKD. J gave up 7 bases and V 2 bases, and 9 bases lay outside the gene matches. The CDR3 DNA reads TGTGCCATCAGTGAGACTGGCGGGAGGTCTGGGACCCAGTACTTC. This translates into CAISETGGRSGTQYF.

The rearrangement joins TRBV6-6 to TRBJ2-3; TRBD2 agrees at 7 bases. The germline V gene encodes CDR1 MNHNY and CDR2 SVGAGI (reference sequence). Unmatched junction bases numbered 4, after V lost 7 bases and J lost 3 bases. The CDR3 covers 13 residues. The CDR3, as DNA: TGTGCCAGCAAGCGGGGAAGAACAGATACGCAGTATTTT. It encodes CASKRGRTDTQYF.

The V call is TRBV2, the J call TRBJ2-3; 11 bases are a match to TRBD2. Trimming cost V 5 bases and J 15 bases; bases outside gene matches: 10. The CDR3 is made up of 13 amino acids. The germline V gene has CDR1 SNHLY and CDR2 FYNNEI. The CDR3 bases are TGTGCCAGCAGTCCCAGACTAGCGGGAAATCTCTATTTT. Protein product: CASSPRLAGNLYF.

The CDR3 protein is CASSLAWMNSYEQYF. DNA for the CDR3: TGTGCCAGCAGCTTAGCCTGGATGAACTCCTACGAGCAGTACTTC. V and J are TRBV7-2 and TRBJ2-7; D is unclear. Trimming took off 0 bases at V and 0 bases at J, with 9 bases between the two ends. CDR3 length: 15 residues. Germline V gene lookup returns CDR1 SGHTA and CDR2 FQGNSA. Complete variable domain (other parts from reference TRBV7-2 and TRBJ2-7): GAGVSQSPSNKVTEKGKDVELRCDPISGHTALYWYRQSLGQGLEFLIYFQGNSAPDKSGLPSDRFSAERTGGSVSTLTIQRTQQEDSAVYLCASSLAWMNSYEQYFGPGTRLTVT.

The chain couples TRBV4-3 to TRBJ2-6, with 7 bases identical to TRBD1. The trim removed 2 bases at V and 2 bases at J, leaving 15 bases unmatched. Germline V lookup: CDR1 LGHNA, CDR2 YSLEER. CDR3 size: 20 residues. CDR3 amino acids: CASSQLPLGTEFPGANVLTF. CDR3 coding DNA: TGCGCCAGCAGCCAACTGCCCCTCGGGACAGAGTTCCCTGGGGCCAACGTCCTGACTTTC.

DNA for the CDR3: TGTGCCAGCAGGAACCGAGGGGAAGGCACCATATATTTT. As protein: CASRNRGEGTIYF. The chain combines TRBV6-5 with TRBJ1-3, with TRBD1 as a possible D gene (5 bases). CDR3 length: 13 residues. CDR1 is MNHEY, CDR2 SVGAGI, per germline. The V and J ends lost 6 bases and 9 bases respectively, with 15 bases between them.

This clone was observed a single time. The rearrangement links TRBV10-2 to TRBJ1-1; D is undetermined. CDR1 is WSHSY, CDR2 SAAADI, per germline. Trimming pared 8 bases from V and 0 bases from J, leaving 13 bases between. The CDR3 is 14 residues long. This CDR3 reads CASQQAGLNTEAFF. The CDR3 coding sequence is TGCGCCAGCCAGCAGGCAGGTCTGAACACTGAAGCTTTCTTT.

This chain uses TRBV4-1 with TRBJ1-5; TRBD1 matches at 10 bases. This CDR3 region has 20 residues. Trimming cost V 0 bases and J 1 base; bases outside gene matches: 12. Per the germline V gene, CDR1 is MGHRA and CDR2 is YSYEKL. CDR3 residues: CASSQESTGTGVSSNQPQHF. The CDR3 DNA follows: TGCGCCAGCAGCCAAGAATCTACCGGGACAGGGGTTTCAAGCAATCAGCCCCAGCATTTT.

The chain links TRBV4-1 to TRBJ2-5; 7 nucleotides agree with TRBD2. The CDR3 has 17 residues. Unmatched junction bases numbered 12, after V lost 0 bases and J lost 5 bases. Germline V gives CDR1 MGHRA, CDR2 YSYEKL. Here the CDR3 reads CASSQDLLAAGWETQYF. CDR3 DNA: TGCGCCAGCAGCCAAGATCTGCTAGCGGCGGGGTGGGAGACCCAGTACTTC.

In regard to this clone: This sample includes further DNA sequences coding for the same CDR3. This chain joins TRBV7-2 and TRBJ1-6; the match to TRBD1 covers 7 bases. The germline V gene has CDR1 SGHTA and CDR2 FQGNSA. This CDR3 spans 14 amino acids. The trim removed 5 bases at V and 6 bases at J, leaving 4 bases unmatched. The chain's CDR3 is CASSPDRVNSPLHF. The CDR3 bases are TGTGCCAGCAGCCCCGACAGGGTTAATTCACCCCTCCACTTT.

This chain uses TRBV12-5 with TRBJ1-1; a possible D gene is TRBD1 (6 bases). The CDR3 spans 17 residues. Trimming removed 0 bases from V and 0 bases from J, with 14 bases in between. Looked up from germline, CDR1 is LGHNT and CDR2 is FRNRAP. The chain's CDR3 is CASGLVLGAGVNTEAFF. CDR3 nucleotides: TGTGCTAGTGGTTTGGTACTAGGGGCAGGGGTGAACACTGAAGCTTTCTTT.

This sequence joins TRBV7-6 and TRBJ1-5, with D hard to call. The V end lost 5 bases, the J end lost 10 bases, and 18 bases lay between the germline ends. The length of the CDR3 is 14 residues. The germline gives CDR1 SGHVS, CDR2 FNYEAQ. CDR3 region: CASSHGSPGSPQHF. DNA for the CDR3: TGTGCCAGCAGCCATGGGTCCCCCGGGTCCCCCCAGCATTTT.

This CDR3 reads CASSPEGSGELFF. Written as DNA, the CDR3 is TGTGCCAGCAGCCCCGAGGGGTCCGGGGAGCTGTTTTTT. V usage is TRBV7-3 and J usage is TRBJ2-2, with D perhaps being TRBD1 or TRBD2 (5 bases each). Germline V gives CDR1 SGHTA, CDR2 FQGTGA. V gave up 5 bases and J gave up 6 bases, with 10 bases separating them. CDR3 size: 13 residues. The full variable domain, with the rest looked up from reference TRBV7-3 and TRBJ2-2, is GAGVSQTPSNKVTEKGKYVELRCDPISGHTALYWYRQSLGQGPEFLIYFQGTGAADDSGLPNDRFFAVRPEGSVSTLKIQRTERGDSAVYLCASSPEGSGELFFGEGSRLTVL.

This chain links TRBV6-1 with TRBJ1-6; 7 bases are a match to TRBD1. The germline CDR1 and CDR2 sequences are MNHNS and SASEGT. V lost 0 bases to trimming and J lost 10 bases; unmatched junction nucleotides: 6. The CDR3 runs to 15 residues. CDR3 sequence (DNA): TGTGCCAGCAGTGAAGCATGGACAGGTGGATCACCCCTCCACTTT. Residues: CASSEAWTGGSPLHF.

DNA for the CDR3: TGTGCCAGCAGTGAAAGCAGGGCTGGAAACACCATATATTTT. Protein: CASSESRAGNTIYF. The chain uses TRBV2 and TRBJ1-3, with TRBD1 as a possible D gene (5 bases). Germline V gene lookup returns CDR1 SNHLY and CDR2 FYNNEI. V was shortened by 2 bases and J by 2 bases, with 7 bases between the two germline ends. CDR3 length: 14 residues. Full variable domain (remainder filled in from reference TRBV2 and TRBJ1-3): EPEVTQTPSHQVTQMGQEVILRCVPISNHLYFYWYRQILGQKVEFLVSFYNNEISEKSEIFDDQFSVERPDGSNFTLKIRSTKLEDSAMYFCASSESRAGNTIYFGEGSWLTVV.

The chain carries TRBV9 and TRBJ2-1; D not certain. From germline, CDR1 is SGDLS and CDR2 YYNGEE. Trimming stripped 1 base from V and 3 bases from J, with 8 bases between. The CDR3 extends over 14 amino acids. Written as DNA, the CDR3 is TGTGCCAGCAGCGTATCCAGCCTCTACAATGAGCAGTTCTTC. Translated, it gives CASSVSSLYNEQFF.

This chain uses TRBV7-9 with TRBJ2-7; D is unclear. V shed 4 bases and J shed 3 bases, with 7 bases lying between them. The CDR3 has 12 residues. The germline CDR1 and CDR2 sequences are SEHNR and FQNEAQ (reference sequence). In DNA form, the CDR3 reads TGTGCCAGCAGCTCGACGGGCTACGAGCAGTACTTC. This translates into CASSSTGYEQYF.

This rearrangement joins TRBV6-5 to TRBJ2-7; D is unclear. V lost 0 bases and J lost 2, with 11 bases in between. The CDR3 has 15 amino acids. Germline CDR1 MNHEY, CDR2 SVGAGI. The CDR3 protein is CASSYSTVRAYEQYF. The CDR3 nucleotides read TGTGCCAGCAGTTACTCGACGGTCAGAGCCTACGAGCAGTACTTC.